The clone carrying this T cell receptor (beta chain) is large (0.1 to 1%) in the sample. Its antigen is undetermined. This entry is derived from a study of T-cell reconstitution after alpha-beta-depleted transplantation in children. Unique molecular identifiers were incorporated into the prepared TCRbeta library. TCRdb recomputed calls from the PCR reads with MiXCR, one row per CDR3 protein. The table lists about 7,200 distinct CDR3 sequences, 5.3% of them singletons, with roughly 24% in the top ten. The CDR3 has 14 residues. The ends lost 5 bases at V and 4 bases at J; junction bases unmatched: 5. Germline loops: CDR1 MDHEN, CDR2 SYDVKM. Study findings and constraints: Recipient T cells and thymic progenitors that survived gave rise to the high TCRbeta diversity observed at day 60 in some patients. About two months after transplant, alpha-beta T cells reportedly came from several hundred expanded graft clones. The main origin of T-cell counts and diversity one year after transplant was newly produced T cells.

J is TRBJ2-1 and V is TRBV28; 7 positions match TRBD2. The sequence derives from a child younger than two who had a stem cell transplant for acute myeloid leukemia, so the T cells may come from the graft donor. The sequences come from PBMCs, mostly from graft donor cells, collected 180 days after TCRalphabeta/CD19-depleted stem cell transplant. CDR3 in amino acids: CASSPMRGYNEQFF. The CDR3, as DNA: TGTGCCAGCAGTCCTATGCGGGGGTACAATGAGCAGTTCTTC.